These 22 T cell receptor beta chains originate from one sample sequenced in a study of response to subunit inactivated influenza vaccine. TCRdb analysed the RT-PCR reads with MiXCR anew, one entry per CDR3 protein. In the table there are about 700,000 distinct CDR3 sequences, approximately 15% of which are singletons. The sequences come from PBMCs from blood, collected 14 days before vaccination. The receptors come from a man aged 45-65 years who received an inactivated influenza vaccine.

This clonotype came up many times. CDR3 in amino acids: CAISETGSGGTEAFF. In nucleotides, the CDR3 is TGTGCCATCAGTGAGACAGGGTCGGGAGGCACTGAAGCTTTCTTT. The V and J genes are TRBV10-3 and TRBJ1-1; D is possibly TRBD1 (6 bases). The V end was cut by 2 bases, the J end by 4 bases, with 14 bases between. Germline V CDR1 and CDR2: ENHRY, SYGVKD. This CDR3 is 15 amino acids long.

The CDR3, as DNA: TGTGCCAGCAGCTTCTGGGAGTATCCCCACTATGGCTACACCTTC. It encodes CASSFWEYPHYGYTF. The chain recombines TRBV11-2 with TRBJ1-2, with no clear D. Deletions cut 3 bases from V and 3 bases from J, with 14 bases between. CDR1 SGHAT and CDR2 FQNNGV come from the germline V gene. The CDR3 covers 15 residues.

The chain couples TRBV20-1 to TRBJ2-1, with D possibly being TRBD2 (6 bases). The germline CDR1 and CDR2 sequences are DFQATT and SNEGSKA (reference sequence). V gave up 6 bases and J gave up 6 bases, with 18 bases separating them. This CDR3 is 14 amino acids long. The CDR3 protein is CSAGRAGSLNEQFF. In DNA form, the CDR3 reads TGCAGTGCCGGGCGGGCCGGGAGCCTCAATGAGCAGTTCTTC.

The V gene is TRBV18, the J gene TRBJ1-5, with 10 bases matching TRBD1. The CDR3 runs to 14 residues. CDR1 and CDR2 from the germline V gene are KGHSH and LQKENI. The trim removed 3 bases at V and 5 bases at J, leaving 1 base unmatched. The CDR3 DNA follows: TGTGCCAGCTCACCCGGGACAGGGGATCAGCCCCAGCATTTT. This translates into CASSPGTGDQPQHF.

For this clonotype: A read error may be the cause here, since a much bigger clone is one base away. Given the absence of the conserved phenylalanine or tryptophan at the CDR3 end, a read error is likely. This CDR3 is CASSLKSRGTGELFS. The CDR3 DNA sequence: TGTGCCAGCAGCTTAAAGTCCAGGGGTACCGGGGAGCTGTTTTCT. This rearrangement joins TRBV7-9 to TRBJ2-2, with a weak D call TRBD1 (6 bases). The length of the CDR3 is 15 residues. V was pared by 2 bases and J by 5 bases, with 12 bases between. In germline, CDR1 is SEHNR, CDR2 FQNEAQ (reference sequence).

This clonotype has a handful of counts. J is TRBJ2-7 and V is TRBV5-1, with 7 bases identical to TRBD2. The germline CDR1 and CDR2 sequences are SGHRS and YFSETQ. The length of the CDR3 is 14 residues. Losses at the gene ends were 4 bases for V and 3 bases for J; bases not matched to a gene: 7. The CDR3 sequence is CASSPGAGRYEQYF. In DNA form, the CDR3 reads TGCGCCAGCAGCCCGGGAGCGGGGCGCTACGAGCAGTACTTC.

The chain joins TRBV5-6 to TRBJ2-7; 7 nucleotides align to TRBD1. The CDR3 consists of 14 residues. V was pared by 6 bases and J by 2 bases, with 8 bases of the junction left unmatched. The V gene's germline CDR1 is SGHDT and CDR2 YYEEEE. CDR3 nucleotides: TGTGCCAGCAACAGAATTACAGGGGCCTACGAGCAGTACTTC. This codes for CASNRITGAYEQYF. The variable domain in full, completed from reference TRBV5-6 and TRBJ2-7, reads DAGVTQSPTHLIKTRGQQVTLRCSPKSGHDTVSWYQQALGQGPQFIFQYYEEEERQRGNFPDRFSGHQFPNYSSELNVNALLLGDSALYLCASNRITGAYEQYFGPGTRLTVT.

The table lists this clonotype with a few counts. This chain joins TRBV9 and TRBJ2-7; a possible D gene is TRBD2 (5 bases). This CDR3 has 14 amino acids. CDR1 and CDR2 from the germline V gene are SGDLS and YYNGEE. V shed 0 bases and J shed 7 bases, with 14 bases lying between them. This chain's CDR3 is CASSVASPSGEQYF. CDR3 bases: TGTGCCAGCAGCGTAGCTAGCCCCTCTGGGGAGCAGTACTTC.

This clonotype was seen only a few times. The J gene is TRBJ2-7, the V gene TRBV29-1; D gene unclear. V dropped 0 bases and J dropped 2 bases, with 14 bases sitting between them. Germline values: CDR1 SQVTM, CDR2 ANQGSEA. The CDR3 sequence is 15 residues long. The CDR3 sequence: CSVEDISGRTYEQYF. CDR3 bases: TGCAGCGTTGAAGATATATCCGGACGGACCTACGAGCAGTACTTC.

The rearrangement uses TRBV12-3 or TRBV12-4 and TRBJ2-7; TRBD2 matches 8 bases. The CDR3 has 14 residues. The V and J ends lost 6 bases and 3 bases, in that order; junction bases with no gene match: 7. The CDR3 reads CASSPGTRDYEQYF. CDR3 nucleotides: TGTGCCAGCAGCCCCGGGACTAGAGACTACGAGCAGTACTTC.

This clonotype was detected only a few times. One junction end disagrees with the germline gene, perhaps due to a read error. The chain combines TRBV5-1 with TRBJ1-1, with D hard to call. The CDR3 totals 13 residues. The germline V gene encodes CDR1 SGHRS and CDR2 YFSETQ. CDR3 loop: CASRTGSNSEAFF. The CDR3 bases are TGCGCCAGCAGGACCGGCTCTAACAGTGAAGCTTTCTTT.

The rearrangement uses TRBV24-1 and TRBJ2-7; 9 bases are a match to TRBD1. The V segment lost 4 bases and the J segment 0 bases; nucleotides outside the gene matches: 9. From germline, CDR1 is KGHDR and CDR2 SFDVKD. The CDR3 has 17 residues. The CDR3 sequence: CATSEKTGTGSSYEQYF. Here the CDR3 DNA reads TGTGCCACCAGTGAAAAGACCGGGACAGGGAGCTCCTACGAGCAGTACTTC.

This clonotype was counted only a few times. This sequence joins TRBV3-1 and TRBJ2-1; TRBD2 agrees at 8 bases. The CDR3 contains 15 residues. In germline, CDR1 is LGHDT, CDR2 YNNKEL (reference sequence). V gave up 3 bases and J gave up 6 bases; unmatched junction bases: 7. The CDR3 here is CASSQAGGISNEQFF. Here the CDR3 DNA reads TGTGCCAGCAGCCAGGCGGGGGGAATCTCCAATGAGCAGTTCTTC.

Worth noting for this clonotype: This may come from a read error, since a much larger clone is one base off. The chain uses TRBV12-3 or TRBV12-4 and TRBJ2-7, with TRBD1 matching over 9 bases. The CDR3 covers 15 residues. CDR3 nucleotide sequence: TGTACCAGCAGTTCCCCAGGACAGGGGTTCAACGAGCAGTACTTC. It yields the protein CTSSSPGQGFNEQYF.

This clonotype was seen only a few times. The rearrangement uses TRBV20-1 and TRBJ2-7; D might be TRBD2 (5 bases). Trimming pared 4 bases from V and 5 bases from J, leaving 12 bases between. The CDR3 contains 12 residues. Germline V gives CDR1 DFQATT, CDR2 SNEGSKA (reference sequence). This CDR3 is CSAITSADEQYF. The CDR3 DNA sequence: TGCAGTGCTATCACTAGTGCGGACGAGCAGTACTTC.

Worth noting for this clonotype: A much larger clone differs by one base, so this may be a read error. The chain carries TRBV4-1 and TRBJ2-1; D is uncertain. CDR1 is MGHRA and CDR2 is YSYEKL in the germline V gene. CDR3 length: 16 amino acids. As DNA, the CDR3 is TGCGTCAGCAGCCAGTTGAGCCTTAGCTCCTACAATGAGCAGTTCTTC. Translation gives CVSSQLSLSSYNEQFF.

The rearrangement joins TRBV4-1 to TRBJ2-6, with D uncertain. The CDR3 has 18 amino acids. The germline V gene encodes CDR1 MGHRA and CDR2 YSYEKL. Trimming left V 0 bases short and J 0 bases short, with 12 bases between. The CDR3 region is CASSQDDGFLSGANVLTF. CDR3 DNA sequence: TGCGCCAGCAGCCAAGATGATGGGTTCCTCTCTGGGGCCAACGTCCTGACTTTC.

This clonotype was observed a handful of times. This rearrangement joins TRBV20-1 to TRBJ2-7; 9 bases are shared with TRBD1. CDR1 and CDR2 from the germline V gene are DFQATT and SNEGSKA (reference sequence). This CDR3 contains 16 residues. J gave up 4 bases and V 6 bases, and 16 bases lay outside the gene matches. The CDR3 sequence is CSATGQGNLLGYEQYF. CDR3 nucleotides: TGCAGTGCAACGGGACAGGGTAATTTGCTTGGTTACGAGCAGTACTTC.

This clonotype was detected only a few times. The chain recombines TRBV5-4 with TRBJ2-7; TRBD2 matches 8 bases. Germline V CDR1 and CDR2: SGHNT, YYREEE (reference sequence). The CDR3 totals 14 residues. V lost 4 bases and J lost 5; bases outside the gene matches: 8. CDR3 bases: TGTGCCAGCAGCGAGGGACTAGAGGGCGACGAGCAGTACTTC. Residues: CASSEGLEGDEQYF.

This clonotype has more than one count but fewer than ten. The chain is built from TRBV28 and TRBJ2-7; TRBD2 agrees at 9 bases. The ends lost 1 base at V and 0 bases at J; junction bases unmatched: 22. In germline, CDR1 is MDHEN, CDR2 SYDVKM. CDR3 length: 22 amino acids. For the CDR3, the DNA is TGTGCCAGCAGTTTATTCTTGGGGTCGGAAGGTAGCGGGAGAGTTAGCTCCTACGAGCAGTACTTC. Protein: CASSLFLGSEGSGRVSSYEQYF. The variable domain in full, with the rest retrieved from reference TRBV28 and TRBJ2-7, is DVKVTQSSRYLVKRTGEKVFLECVQDMDHENMFWYRQDPGLGLRLIYFSYDVKMKEKGDIPEGYSVSREKKERFSLILESASTNQTSMYLCASSLFLGSEGSGRVSSYEQYFGPGTRLTVT.

This chain connects TRBV11-2 to TRBJ2-2; D gene ambiguous. The ends were cut back, 6 bases at V and 0 bases at J, with 11 bases in the middle. This CDR3 region has 15 residues. CDR1 and CDR2 from the germline V gene are SGHAT and FQNNGV. CDR3 amino acids: CASSSQFANTGELFF. The CDR3 DNA is TGTGCCAGCAGTTCACAGTTCGCGAACACCGGGGAGCTGTTTTTT.

This clonotype was counted a few times. This chain links TRBV5-1 with TRBJ2-7; 7 bases map to TRBD2. Germline values: CDR1 SGHRS, CDR2 YFSETQ. This CDR3 is built from 19 residues. V shed 1 base, J shed 0 bases, and the junction held 16 bases outside the gene matches. The DNA of the CDR3 is TGCGCCAGCAGCTTGTCTATTTTGACGGGAGGCCAGCCCTCCTACGAGCAGTACTTC. Residues: CASSLSILTGGQPSYEQYF.